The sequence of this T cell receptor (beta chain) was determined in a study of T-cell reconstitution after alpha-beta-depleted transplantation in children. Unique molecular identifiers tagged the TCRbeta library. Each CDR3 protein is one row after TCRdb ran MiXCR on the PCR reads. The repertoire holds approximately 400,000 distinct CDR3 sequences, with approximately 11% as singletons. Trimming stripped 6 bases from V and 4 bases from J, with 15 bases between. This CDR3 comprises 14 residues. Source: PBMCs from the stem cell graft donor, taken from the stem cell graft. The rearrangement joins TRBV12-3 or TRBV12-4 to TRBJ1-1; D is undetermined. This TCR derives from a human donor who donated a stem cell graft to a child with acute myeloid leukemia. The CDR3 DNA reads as TGTGCCAGCAGCCATTCTCCGGGTACCACTGAAGCTTTCTTT. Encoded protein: CASSHSPGTTEAFF.